One and the same sample provided the 16 T cell receptor beta chains below, sequenced in a study of T cell responses to AZD1222 COVID-19 vaccine. Sequencing was performed with immunoSEQ multiplex PCR; in TCRdb, only in-frame clones are kept and a portion is missing. The sample includes 90,000 to 100,000 clones, 85% seen only once; the top ten take 4.5% to 5%. The starting material was peripheral blood, obtained 28 days after the second AZD1222 dose. The receptor source for this set is an adult who received the AZD1222 COVID-19 vaccine.

The chain is built from TRBV2 and TRBJ1-1; tentative D call: TRBD1 (6 bases). Germline CDR1 is SNHLY and CDR2 is FYNNEI. Trimming shortened V by 7 bases and J by 3 bases, and 12 bases separated the two germline ends. The CDR3 spans 13 residues. The DNA of the CDR3 is TGTGCCAGCAACCAGGGGCCCGACACTGAAGCTTTCTTT. This translates into CASNQGPDTEAFF.

V and J are TRBV19 and TRBJ1-5; D unclear. The CDR3 consists of 16 residues. Trimming left V 3 bases short and J 1 base short, with 13 bases between. From germline, CDR1 is LNHDA and CDR2 SQIVND (reference sequence). The CDR3 protein is CASSILHRTSNQPQHF. As DNA, the CDR3 is TGTGCCAGTAGTATCCTCCACAGAACCAGCAATCAGCCCCAGCATTTT.

The V and J genes are TRBV3-1 (or the pseudogene TRBV3-2) and TRBJ2-7; no clear D gene. The V and J ends lost 2 bases and 2 bases respectively, with 16 bases between them. The CDR3 has 16 residues. Germline CDR1 is LGHDT and CDR2 is YNNKEL (reference sequence). CDR3 DNA sequence: TGTGCCAGCAGCCAATTGTTCAGGACCGCGACCTACGAGCAGTACTTC. As protein: CASSQLFRTATYEQYF.

The chain recombines TRBV3-1 (or the pseudogene TRBV3-2) with TRBJ1-6; 9 bases align to TRBD1. CDR3 length equals 16 residues. Germline values: CDR1 LGHDT, CDR2 YNNKEL (reference sequence). Losses at the gene ends were 2 bases for V and 7 bases for J; bases not matched to a gene: 6. The CDR3 DNA sequence: TGTGCCAGCAGCCAAAATCCGGGACAGGGCAATTCACCCCTCCACTTT. Protein sequence: CASSQNPGQGNSPLHF.

The V gene is TRBV10-2, the J gene TRBJ2-7, with 8 bases identical to TRBD2. After removal of 7 bases from V and 6 bases from J, the junction contained 8 bases not matched to a gene. CDR1 and CDR2 from the germline V gene are WSHSY and SAAADI. The CDR3 has 13 residues. For the CDR3, the DNA is TGCGCCAGCACGGGGGGGCGGGGAACCGAGCAGTACTTC. Its protein product is CASTGGRGTEQYF.

This clone has only one observation. J is TRBJ2-2 and V is TRBV29-1; TRBD1 is a possible D gene (5 bases). Trimming removed 3 bases from V and 7 bases from J, with 12 bases in between. CDR3 size: 13 residues. The germline V gene has CDR1 SQVTM and CDR2 ANQGSEA. The DNA for the CDR3 is TGCAGCGTTGATGACAGAAAGGGCGGGGAGCTGTTTTTT. Translating gives CSVDDRKGGELFF.

The chain employs TRBV19 and TRBJ2-5; possible D gene TRBD2, 5 bases. CDR3 length equals 14 residues. V was pared by 6 bases and J by 5 bases, with 16 bases between. Per germline, CDR1 LNHDA and CDR2 SQIVND (reference sequence). CDR3 loop: CASSPTSFTETQYF. CDR3 nucleotides: TGTGCCAGTAGCCCTACTAGTTTTACGGAGACCCAGTACTTC.

This chain joins TRBV3-1 (or the pseudogene TRBV3-2) and TRBJ2-7, with D possibly being TRBD1 (7 bases). CDR1 and CDR2 from the germline V gene are LGHDT and YNNKEL (reference sequence). V dropped 6 bases and J dropped 6 bases, with 15 bases sitting between them. The CDR3 has 13 residues. In nucleotides, the CDR3 is TGTGCCAGCAGTCAGGGGGGTCCCGGCGAGCAGTACTTC. Translation gives CASSQGGPGEQYF.

The rearrangement links TRBV18 to TRBJ1-3; no reliable D call. The CDR3 contains 15 residues. Germline CDR1 KGHSH, CDR2 LQKENI. Trimming stripped 0 bases from V and 4 bases from J, with 10 bases between. This CDR3 reads CASSPPWGSGNTIYF. The CDR3 nucleotides read TGTGCCAGCTCACCACCGTGGGGTTCCGGAAACACCATATATTTT. Complete variable domain (other parts from reference TRBV18 and TRBJ1-3): NAGVMQNPRHLVRRRGQEARLRCSPMKGHSHVYWYRQLPEEGLKFMVYLQKENIIDESGMPKERFSAEFPKEGPSILRIQQVVRGDSAAYFCASSPPWGSGNTIYFGEGSWLTVV.

The J gene is TRBJ1-5, the V gene TRBV30; D might be TRBD1 (6 bases). The CDR3 spans 14 residues. The germline V gene has CDR1 GTSNPN and CDR2 SVGIG (reference sequence). The ends were cut back, 1 base at V and 7 bases at J, with 14 bases in the middle. The CDR3 nucleotides read TGTGCCTGGAGTGGCTTAGGGGGGCGCCAGCCCCAGCATTTT. It translates to CAWSGLGGRQPQHF.

CDR3 loop: CASTSGRTSYEQYF. As DNA, the CDR3 is TGTGCCAGCACTAGCGGGAGGACCTCCTACGAGCAGTACTTC. This chain joins TRBV6-5 and TRBJ2-7; 11 bases align to TRBD2. V dropped 7 bases and J dropped 0; count of bases not matched to a gene: 2. This CDR3 is 14 amino acids long. CDR1 is MNHEY, CDR2 SVGAGI, per germline.

The chain couples TRBV28 to TRBJ2-2; no reliable D call. Trimming stripped 6 bases from V and 0 bases from J, with 8 bases between. Germline V gene lookup returns CDR1 MDHEN and CDR2 SYDVKM. The CDR3 totals 14 residues. CDR3 in amino acids: CASSPGSNTGELFF. In DNA form, the CDR3 reads TGTGCCAGCAGCCCTGGGTCGAACACCGGGGAGCTGTTTTTT.

The chain is built from TRBV5-5 and TRBJ1-1; the match to TRBD1 covers 7 bases. The CDR3 contains 13 residues. The germline gives CDR1 SGHKS, CDR2 YYEKEE (reference sequence). The V and J ends lost 4 bases and 10 bases, in that order; junction bases with no gene match: 10. The CDR3 protein is CASSPGQDRIAFF. The CDR3 DNA sequence: TGTGCCAGCAGCCCCGGACAGGATCGGATAGCTTTCTTT.

V and J are TRBV4-2 and TRBJ2-2, with 8 bases lining up with TRBD2. Trimming took 1 base from V and 0 from J; bases not matched to a gene: 4. The germline gives CDR1 LGHNA, CDR2 YNFKEQ. The CDR3 runs to 17 residues. Here the CDR3 DNA reads TGTGCCAGCAGCCAAGTCACGGGGGGGGCGAACACCGGGGAGCTGTTTTTT. Its translation: CASSQVTGGANTGELFF.

This chain links TRBV9 with TRBJ1-2; 9 bases line up with TRBD1. Trimming at V came to 0 bases and at J to 5 bases, leaving 11 bases not matched to a gene. In germline, CDR1 is SGDLS, CDR2 YYNGEE. CDR3 length: 17 amino acids. CDR3 sequence (DNA): TGTGCCAGCAGCGTAGATCTAGGGACAGGGAAAGGGTATGGCTACACCTTC. As protein: CASSVDLGTGKGYGYTF.

The chain is built from TRBV10-3 and TRBJ2-3; 9 bases map to TRBD2. The CDR3 consists of 17 residues. The germline V gene has CDR1 ENHRY and CDR2 SYGVKD. The V gene end was trimmed by 3 bases and the J gene end by 2 bases; junction bases not matched to a gene: 9. CDR3 coding DNA: TGTGCCATCAGTGAAGGACATCTAGCGGGGCTCACAGATACGCAGTATTTT. Translated, it gives CAISEGHLAGLTDTQYF.